The subject of this entry is one TCR beta chain. The entry originates in a study of blood T cell repertoires in COVID-19. Germline values: CDR1 LNHDA, CDR2 SQIVND (reference sequence). The ends were cut back, 0 bases at V and 7 bases at J, with 10 bases in the middle. The CDR3 is made up of 14 amino acids. Only in-frame clones appear in the TCRdb table, and some are missing; sequencing was by immunoSEQ multiplex PCR. Of about 48,000 clones in the sample, under 90% were seen once. The sample consisted of peripheral blood. The TCR comes from a woman between 55 and 75 years old with acute or convalescent COVID-19. The chain has TRBV19 and TRBJ2-1; D is perhaps TRBD1 (5 bases). The CDR3 nucleotides are TGTGCCAGTAGTATAGACAGGGATCTGAATGAGCAGTTCTTC. Protein product: CASSIDRDLNEQFF.